Following are 3 T cell receptor beta chains from one sample sequenced in a study of shared clonotypes between healthy human individuals. Sequencing used immunoSEQ multiplex PCR; TCRdb keeps in-frame clones, though not all of them. This sample has some 2.4 million clones, with 93% found just once. The specimen was naive CD4+ T cells from PBMCs. Subset given: CD45RA+ positively selected. All receptors come from a man between 18 and 35 years old in good health. Some clones in this sample may be carry-over from other donors' samples.

This rearrangement joins TRBV5-1 to TRBJ2-7; D not certain. The CDR3 sequence is 15 residues long. Germline V CDR1 and CDR2: SGHRS, YFSETQ. V was clipped by 4 bases and J by 2 bases, with 16 bases between them. CDR3: CASSDSPGQAYEQYF. The CDR3 DNA sequence: TGCGCCAGCAGCGATTCACCGGGTCAAGCCTACGAGCAGTACTTC. The full variable domain, rest sourced from reference TRBV5-1 and TRBJ2-7, is KAGVTQTPRYLIKTRGQQVTLSCSPISGHRSVSWYQQTPGQGLQFLFEYFSETQRNKGNFPGRFSGRQFSNSRSEMNVSTLELGDSALYLCASSDSPGQAYEQYFGPGTRLTVT.

The V call is TRBV9, the J call TRBJ1-2, with a possible D match to TRBD1 (6 bases). The V gene's germline CDR1 is SGDLS and CDR2 YYNGEE. Deletions cut 4 bases from V and 4 bases from J, with 14 bases between. The CDR3 runs to 14 residues. The CDR3: CASSSRDRLYGYTF. The CDR3 DNA is TGTGCCAGCAGCTCGCGTGACAGGCTCTATGGCTACACCTTC. Full variable domain (rest looked up from reference TRBV9 and TRBJ1-2): DSGVTQTPKHLITATGQRVTLRCSPRSGDLSVYWYQQSLDQGLQFLIQYYNGEERAKGNILERFSAQQFPDLHSELNLSSLELGDSALYFCASSSRDRLYGYTFGSGTRLTVV.

The chain uses TRBV7-9 and TRBJ2-7; 9 bases agree with TRBD1. With 7 bases clipped from V and 7 bases from J, the junction kept 17 bases outside the gene matches. Germline V gene sequence: CDR1 SEHNR, CDR2 FQNEAQ (reference sequence). This CDR3 comprises 16 residues. This CDR3 reads CASTPGARTGVGEQYF. The CDR3 DNA reads as TGTGCCAGCACTCCCGGTGCCAGGACAGGGGTAGGGGAGCAGTACTTC.